Shown below are 9 T cell receptor beta chains from a single sample sequenced in a study of blood T cells in healthy people across ages. With a J-beta primer mix and a sample-barcoded 5' primer, a second PCR ran about 7 to 12 cycles. Each CDR3 protein is one row after TCRdb ran MiXCR on the 5' RACE reads. The sample records approximately 940,000 distinct CDR3 sequences, around 48% being singletons. The sequenced material came from blood. Receptors originate from a man younger than 40 in good health.

V gene TRBV4-1 combines with J gene TRBJ2-1; 7 bases line up with TRBD1. Germline V gives CDR1 MGHRA, CDR2 YSYEKL. Losses at the gene ends were 0 bases for V and 12 bases for J; bases not matched to a gene: 5. The CDR3 has 13 residues. In DNA form, the CDR3 reads TGCGCCAGCAGCCAAGAACAGGGGATAGGGCAGTTCTTC. Its protein product is CASSQEQGIGQFF.

The CDR3, as DNA: TGTGCCAGCAGTGAAAGGCCCCTGGACCGGGCCAAAAACATTCAGTACTTC. It codes for CASSERPLDRAKNIQYF. The chain carries TRBV2 and TRBJ2-4; no reliable D call. This CDR3 is built from 17 residues. Germline assignment: CDR1 SNHLY and CDR2 FYNNEI. V was trimmed by 2 bases and J by 1 base, leaving 15 bases between them.

The chain has TRBV6-6 and TRBJ2-5; unclear D gene. The ends were cut back, 6 bases at V and 4 bases at J, with 15 bases in the middle. The germline gives CDR1 MNHNY, CDR2 SVGAGI (reference sequence). The CDR3 contains 14 residues. The CDR3 bases are TGTGCCAGCAGGCCAACTCTCTCCTCAGAGACCCAGTACTTC. It specifies CASRPTLSSETQYF.

The chain links TRBV5-5 to TRBJ1-1; D ambiguous. Germline values: CDR1 SGHKS, CDR2 YYEKEE (reference sequence). The CDR3 extends over 15 amino acids. V was shortened by 3 bases and J by 2 bases, with 14 bases between the two germline ends. CDR3 residues: CASSYYGVFNTEAFF. For the CDR3, the DNA is TGTGCCAGCAGCTACTACGGAGTATTTAACACTGAAGCTTTCTTT.

This chain uses TRBV7-3 with TRBJ2-3; no clear D gene. This CDR3 contains 15 residues. Germline CDR1 SGHTA, CDR2 FQGTGA. V was trimmed by 2 bases and J by 6 bases, leaving 15 bases between them. CDR3 bases: TGTGCCAGCAGCTTACTCGGACCCGGCGAGGATACGCAGTATTTT. Amino acid sequence: CASSLLGPGEDTQYF.

The rearrangement links TRBV12-3 or TRBV12-4 to TRBJ1-1; TRBD1 might be the D (5 bases). V lost 7 bases, J lost 5 bases, and 11 bases lay in between. The CDR3 covers 12 residues. CDR3 sequence: CASTWGGTEAFF. The CDR3 DNA sequence: TGTGCCAGCACCTGGGGGGGGACTGAAGCTTTCTTT.

The rearrangement links TRBV6-1 to TRBJ1-5; the D gene is possibly TRBD1 (6 bases). V dropped 11 bases and J dropped 10 bases, with 21 bases sitting between them. CDR1 and CDR2 from the germline V gene are MNHNS and SASEGT. The CDR3 is made up of 13 amino acids. The CDR3: CAGNPTGLGPQHF. Written as DNA, the CDR3 is TGTGCCGGCAACCCTACAGGGTTAGGACCCCAGCATTTT.

This rearrangement joins TRBV6-5 to TRBJ1-2; no clear D gene. The V and J ends lost 2 bases and 4 bases respectively, with 17 bases between them. CDR3 size: 16 residues. Germline-derived CDR1 and CDR2 are MNHEY and SVGAGI. CDR3 in DNA: TGTGCCAGCAGTTACGGACGTCCCCGGGAGGGCTATGGCTACACCTTC. This codes for CASSYGRPREGYGYTF.

The chain's CDR3 is CASSQGQNGYTF. CDR3 bases: TGTGCCAGCAGCCAAGGGCAGAATGGCTACACCTTC. The chain has TRBV3-1 and TRBJ1-2; D gene ambiguous. V shed 1 base and J shed 6 bases, with 6 bases lying between them. Germline CDR1 and CDR2: LGHDT and YNNKEL (reference sequence). CDR3 length: 12 residues. The full variable domain, completed using reference TRBV3-1 and TRBJ1-2, is DTAVSQTPKYLVTQMGNDKSIKCEQNLGHDTMYWYKQDSKKFLKIMFSYNNKELIINETVPNRFSPKSPDKAHLNLHINSLELGDSAVYFCASSQGQNGYTFGSGTRLTVV.